A selection of T cell receptor beta chains follows, all from one sample in a study of molecular identifiers for immune sequencing clone quantification. Using its own MiXCR run on the PCR reads, TCRdb lists one record per CDR3 protein. The table has around 470,000 distinct CDR3 sequences, over 20% seen once. The specimen sequenced was naive CD8+ T cells from blood, with Jurkat cell RNA spiked in. The receptor set was obtained from a human donor in good health. Some libraries in this study had Jurkat cell RNA spiked in. Both conserved end residues are part of each CDR3. The D gene is left open where the match is weak. A row's size may be missing; if present it is once, few, many or a size class.

j_call d_call v_call clone_size cdr3_aa cdr3_nt
TRBJ2-2 TRBD2 TRBV10-3 NA CATSELTTSGDTGELFF TGTGCCACCAGTGAGCTGACTACTAGCGGGGACACCGGGGAGCTGTTTTTT
TRBJ2-7 TRBD2 TRBV3-1 many CASSQGFLAEVEQYF TGTGCCAGCAGCCAAGGTTTTCTAGCGGAGGTTGAGCAGTACTTC
TRBJ2-1 NA TRBV27 NA CASSPLIRVADRQFF TGTGCCAGCAGCCCCTTGATAAGAGTGGCGGATAGGCAGTTCTTC
TRBJ2-3 NA TRBV12-3/TRBV12-4 many CASSFDPDTQYF TGTGCCAGCAGTTTCGATCCCGATACGCAGTATTTT
TRBJ1-3 NA TRBV12-3/TRBV12-4 few CASSFSYGSSGNTIYF TGTGCCAGCAGTTTTTCCTATGGCAGCTCTGGAAACACCATATATTTT
TRBJ2-3 NA TRBV7-9 many CASSLRPPADTQYF TGTGCCAGCAGCTTAAGACCCCCGGCGGATACGCAGTATTTT
TRBJ1-1 TRBD1 TRBV5-4 many CASSPYRQGVAFF TGTGCCAGCAGCCCATACCGACAGGGGGTAGCTTTCTTT
TRBJ2-2 NA TRBV19 few CASTPGIMNTGELFF TGTGCCAGTACTCCCGGGATAATGAACACCGGGGAGCTGTTTTTT
TRBJ2-3 TRBD2 TRBV11-2 few CASSYLAGGNPDTQYF TGTGCCAGCAGCTACCTAGCGGGGGGCAATCCAGATACGCAGTATTTT
TRBJ2-5 NA TRBV4-1 many CASSHSGEETQYF TGCGCCAGCAGCCACTCGGGAGAAGAGACCCAGTACTTC
TRBJ2-3 NA TRBV29-1 many CSVDRVVSTDTQYF TGCAGCGTTGACCGGGTCGTCAGCACAGATACGCAGTATTTT
TRBJ1-1 NA TRBV30 NA CAWSSSFRGEAFF TGTGCCTGGAGTTCCTCATTTAGGGGTGAAGCTTTCTTT
TRBJ2-3 TRBD1 TRBV11-2 NA CASSFPTSRQGEDTDTQYF TGTGCCAGCAGTTTTCCTACCAGCCGACAGGGCGAAGACACAGATACGCAGTATTTT
TRBJ1-1 NA TRBV20-1 few CSARGPGATEAFF TGCAGTGCTAGAGGCCCCGGGGCAACTGAAGCTTTCTTT
TRBJ2-5 NA TRBV7-9 few CASSPALETQYF TGTGCCAGCAGCCCGGCCCTGGAGACCCAGTACTTC
TRBJ2-5 NA TRBV6-1 few CASRVLEIPETQYF TGTGCCAGCAGAGTACTAGAGATCCCAGAGACCCAGTACTTC
TRBJ2-3 NA TRBV28 many CASSLEGPTNTQYF TGTGCCAGCAGTTTAGAGGGACCGACGAATACGCAGTATTTT
TRBJ1-1 NA TRBV9 NA CASSVGGGGDTEAFF TGTGCCAGCAGCGTAGGTGGGGGAGGGGACACTGAAGCTTTCTTT
TRBJ2-7 NA TRBV20-1 many CSASTSAYEQYF TGCAGTGCCAGCACTAGTGCGTACGAGCAGTACTTC
TRBJ2-7 TRBD1 TRBV7-9 NA CASSFETGGLGEQYF TGTGCCAGCAGCTTCGAGACAGGGGGCTTGGGCGAGCAGTACTTC
TRBJ1-1 NA TRBV19 NA CASSIGLQNTEAFF TGTGCCAGTAGTATTGGGCTGCAAAACACTGAAGCTTTCTTT
TRBJ1-4 NA TRBV7-2 few CASSSMAGVWDEKLFF TGTGCCAGCAGCTCCATGGCAGGGGTGTGGGATGAAAAACTGTTTTTT
TRBJ1-4 NA TRBV12-3/TRBV12-4 NA CASSLIGNEVEKLFF TGTGCCAGCAGTTTGATCGGGAACGAAGTTGAAAAACTGTTTTTT
TRBJ2-5 NA TRBV6-2/TRBV6-3 many CASSYSKEGQQETQYF TGTGCCAGCAGTTACTCGAAAGAGGGCCAACAAGAGACCCAGTACTTC
TRBJ1-4 TRBD1 TRBV7-9 many CASSFASLGQDATNEKLFF TGTGCCAGCAGCTTCGCTAGTCTCGGACAGGACGCAACTAATGAAAAACTGTTTTTT
TRBJ2-7 TRBD2 TRBV12-3/TRBV12-4 few CASSSHSGPNEQYF TGTGCCAGCAGTTCTCATAGCGGGCCCAACGAGCAGTACTTC
TRBJ2-7 NA TRBV7-6 NA CASSLEFGRTYEQYF TGTGCCAGCAGCCTCGAGTTTGGGAGGACCTACGAGCAGTACTTC
TRBJ2-3 NA TRBV12-3/TRBV12-4 NA CASSPWDKASTDTQYF TGTGCCAGCAGTCCCTGGGACAAAGCTAGCACAGATACGCAGTATTTT
TRBJ1-1 NA TRBV28 many CASSLGIRQANTEAFF TGTGCCAGCAGTTTAGGCATCCGACAGGCAAACACTGAAGCTTTCTTT
TRBJ2-1 TRBD1 TRBV6-5 many CASSHSGTGDEQFF TGTGCCAGCAGCCACTCCGGGACAGGAGATGAGCAGTTCTTC
TRBJ2-3 TRBD2 TRBV4-3 few CASSPSPLSGFDTQYF TGCGCCAGCAGCCCCTCCCCCCTTAGCGGGTTTGATACGCAGTATTTT
TRBJ2-7 NA TRBV7-9 few CASSLGGEWRTNREQYF TGTGCCAGCAGCTTAGGTGGAGAGTGGCGGACGAACCGCGAGCAGTACTTC
TRBJ1-4 NA TRBV28 NA CASSLGGVSASNEKLVF TGTGCCAGCAGTTTAGGCGGGGTATCGGCTTCTAATGAAAAACTGGTTTTT
TRBJ2-7 TRBD2 TRBV29-1 many CSVEGLAGTQEQYF TGCAGCGTTGAAGGACTAGCGGGGACTCAGGAGCAGTACTTC
TRBJ1-1 TRBD1 TRBV6-6 NA CASSSSRDRETEAFF TGTGCCAGCAGCTCTTCCCGGGACAGGGAAACTGAAGCTTTCTTT
TRBJ2-4 NA TRBV12-3/TRBV12-4 NA CASSLGEVGNIQYF TGTGCCAGCAGTTTGGGGGAAGTTGGAAACATTCAGTACTTC
TRBJ2-1 NA TRBV28 many CASSQGHEQFF TGTGCCAGCAGTCAGGGGCATGAGCAGTTCTTC
TRBJ2-5 NA TRBV11-1 few CASSLEAYPQETQYF TGTGCCAGCAGCTTAGAGGCGTACCCACAAGAGACCCAGTACTTC
TRBJ2-7 TRBD1 TRBV6-5 many CASSYRTGASSYEQYF TGTGCCAGCAGTTACCGGACAGGGGCGAGCTCCTACGAGCAGTACTTC
TRBJ2-2 TRBD1 TRBV13 many CASSGTANTGELFF TGTGCCAGCTCCGGGACAGCGAACACCGGGGAGCTGTTTTTT
TRBJ1-5 NA TRBV5-6 many CASSWGWDQPQHF TGTGCCAGCAGCTGGGGGTGGGATCAGCCCCAGCATTTT
TRBJ2-3 NA TRBV27 few CASSLSTSSGGFTDTQYF TGTGCCAGCAGTTTATCAACAAGTAGCGGCGGGTTTACAGATACGCAGTATTTT
TRBJ2-1 TRBD1 TRBV7-6 few CASSPGTTGVDEQFF TGTGCCAGCAGCCCTGGAACGACAGGGGTGGATGAGCAGTTCTTC
TRBJ2-5 TRBD2 TRBV18 few CASSPLGTSGNPPQETQYF TGTGCCAGCTCACCACTCGGGACTAGCGGGAATCCGCCTCAAGAGACCCAGTACTTC
TRBJ2-2 TRBD2 TRBV6-2/TRBV6-3 many CASRTVLAGYTGELFF TGTGCCAGCAGGACGGTTCTAGCGGGGTACACCGGGGAGCTGTTTTTT
TRBJ1-1 NA TRBV7-2 NA CASSSHPGQTNTEAFF TGTGCCAGCAGCTCCCACCCGGGACAAACGAACACTGAAGCTTTCTTT
TRBJ2-7 NA TRBV27 NA CASSLAPTDYEQYF TGTGCCAGCAGTTTGGCCCCTACCGACTACGAGCAGTACTTC
TRBJ1-2 NA TRBV12-3/TRBV12-4 many CASSDSVPYGYTF TGTGCCAGCAGCGACAGCGTACCCTATGGCTACACCTTC
TRBJ2-3 TRBD2 TRBV7-9 NA CATPLNLRTSGGPASTDTQYF TGTGCCACGCCTCTAAACCTCAGGACTAGCGGGGGGCCGGCTAGCACAGATACGCAGTATTTT
TRBJ1-4 NA TRBV20-1 many CSARQATNEKLFF TGCAGTGCTAGACAAGCAACTAATGAAAAACTGTTTTTT
TRBJ2-7 TRBD2 TRBV28 few CASSWGTSGIYEQYF TGTGCCAGCAGTTGGGGGACTAGCGGGATTTACGAGCAGTACTTC
TRBJ1-1 TRBD1 TRBV6-5 many CASITGGTEAFF TGTGCCAGCATTACAGGGGGAACTGAAGCTTTCTTT
TRBJ2-5 TRBD1 TRBV20-1 many CSARLVRGPETQYF TGCAGTGCTAGACTGGTCAGGGGGCCAGAGACCCAGTACTTC
TRBJ2-2 NA TRBV5-1 NA CAKEGTGELFF TGCGCCAAGGAGGGGACCGGGGAGCTGTTTTTT
TRBJ1-3 NA TRBV10-3 NA CAISDLESDFSGNTIYF TGTGCCATCAGTGACCTCGAGTCAGATTTCTCTGGAAACACCATATATTTT
TRBJ2-7 TRBD2 TRBV19 few CASSTLAGRDYEQYF TGTGCCAGTAGTACACTAGCGGGGCGAGACTACGAGCAGTACTTC
TRBJ1-4 TRBD1 TRBV5-5 few CASSRDRGHEKLFF TGTGCCAGCAGCCGGGACAGGGGGCATGAAAAACTGTTTTTT
TRBJ1-5 NA TRBV5-8 NA CASSLGDTSNQPQHF TGTGCCAGCAGCTTGGGGGACACGAGCAATCAGCCCCAGCATTTT
TRBJ2-6 NA TRBV11-2 few CASSLGQSSSGANVLTF TGTGCCAGCAGCTTAGGACAGTCGTCCTCTGGGGCCAACGTCCTGACTTTC